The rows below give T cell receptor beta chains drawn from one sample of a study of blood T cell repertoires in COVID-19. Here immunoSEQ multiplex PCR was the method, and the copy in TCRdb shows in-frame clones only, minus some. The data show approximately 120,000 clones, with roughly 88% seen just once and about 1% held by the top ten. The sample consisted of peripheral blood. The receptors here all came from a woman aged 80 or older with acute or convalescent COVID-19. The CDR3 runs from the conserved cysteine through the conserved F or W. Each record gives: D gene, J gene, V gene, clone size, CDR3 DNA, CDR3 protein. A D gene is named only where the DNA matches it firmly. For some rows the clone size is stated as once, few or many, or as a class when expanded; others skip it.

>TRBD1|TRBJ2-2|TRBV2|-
TGTGCCAGCAGTACGGACAGGATCAACACCGGGGAGCTGTTTTTT
CASSTDRINTGELFF
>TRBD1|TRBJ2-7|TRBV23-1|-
TGCGCCAGCAGTCCCCCGACAGGGAAGTGTCGCGAGCAGTACTTC
CASSPPTGKCREQYF
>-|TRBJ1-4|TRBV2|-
TGTGCCAGCAGTGGACAGAATGAAAAACTGTTTTTT
CASSGQNEKLFF
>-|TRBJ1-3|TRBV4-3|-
TGCGCCAGCAGCCAAGTACCCAGGGGTACCTCTGGAAACACCATATATTTT
CASSQVPRGTSGNTIYF
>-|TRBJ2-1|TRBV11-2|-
TGTGCCAGCAGCTTAATACAGGGTCGCTATGAGCAGTTCTTC
CASSLIQGRYEQFF
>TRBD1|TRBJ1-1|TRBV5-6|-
TGTGCCAGCAGCTTGACAGGGGGCGGGACTGAAGCTTTCTTT
CASSLTGGGTEAFF
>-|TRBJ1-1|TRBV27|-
TGTGCCAGCAGTTTCCGGTACGGCACTGAAGCTTTCTTT
CASSFRYGTEAFF
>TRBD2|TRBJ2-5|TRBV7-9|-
TGTGCCAGCAGCATATTGACTAGCGGACAAGAGACCCAGTACTTC
CASSILTSGQETQYF
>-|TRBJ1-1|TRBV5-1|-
TGCGCCAGCAGCTTGTCAACGAGGAACACTGAAGCTTTCTTT
CASSLSTRNTEAFF
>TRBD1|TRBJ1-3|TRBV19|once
TGTGCCAGTACGACAGGGTATAATGGAAACACCATATATTTT
CASTTGYNGNTIYF
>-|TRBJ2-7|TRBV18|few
TGTGCCAGCTCACCACCACAGGATTTACAGCAGTACTTC
CASSPPQDLQQYF
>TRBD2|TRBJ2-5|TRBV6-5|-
TGTGCCAGCAGTTATGGCGGGGGTCCGCCAGAGACCCAGTACTTC
CASSYGGGPPETQYF
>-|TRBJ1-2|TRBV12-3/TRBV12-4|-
TGTGCCAGCAGTACCGACAGGTCTTATGGCTACACCTTC
CASSTDRSYGYTF
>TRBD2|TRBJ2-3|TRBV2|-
TGTGCCAGCAGCGTCACTAGCGGGAGCCCAGATACGCAGTATTTT
CASSVTSGSPDTQYF
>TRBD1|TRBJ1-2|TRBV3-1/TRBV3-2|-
TGTGCCAGCAGCCAAGTTCTCCGGGACAGGGGGTATGGCTACACCTTC
CASSQVLRDRGYGYTF
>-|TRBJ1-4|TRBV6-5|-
TGTGCCAGCAGCCAGGGAGGAGCTAATGAAAAACTGTTTTTT
CASSQGGANEKLFF
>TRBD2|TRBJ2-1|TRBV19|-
TGTGCCAGTAGCGATCGGTCTAGCGGGGAGGGGTCGAGGGGATCCTACAATGAGCAGTTCTTC
CASSDRSSGEGSRGSYNEQFF
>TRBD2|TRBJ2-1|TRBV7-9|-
TGTGCCAGCAGCTTACTAGCGGGAGTAATTAATGAGCAGTTCTTC
CASSLLAGVINEQFF
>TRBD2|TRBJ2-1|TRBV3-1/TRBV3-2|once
TGTGCCAGCAGGCAAGCGGGAGAGAGAAATGAGCAGTTCTTC
CASRQAGERNEQFF
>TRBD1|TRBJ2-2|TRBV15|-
TGTGCCACAGGGGGGACAGGGGGACTGGTCACCGGGGAGCTGTTTTTT
CATGGTGGLVTGELFF
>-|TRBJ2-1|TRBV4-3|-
TGCGCCAGCAGCCAAGGAGCGCTGTCCTACAATGAGCAGTTCTTC
CASSQGALSYNEQFF
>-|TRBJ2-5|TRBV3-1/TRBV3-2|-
TGTGCCAGCAGCGATTTAGCATTGGCCCAGTACTTC
CASSDLALAQYF
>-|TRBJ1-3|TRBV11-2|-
TGTGCCAGCAGCTTATTTAGCTCAGCTGGAAACACCATATATTTT
CASSLFSSAGNTIYF
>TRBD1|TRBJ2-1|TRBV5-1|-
TGCGCCAGCAGCTTGGCGGTGGACAGGGGATTCCTGAGGGACAATGAGCAGTTCTTC
CASSLAVDRGFLRDNEQFF
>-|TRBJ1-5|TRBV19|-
TGTGCCAGTAGGGACACGGGGGGTGGGAATCAGCCCCAGCATTTT
CASRDTGGGNQPQHF
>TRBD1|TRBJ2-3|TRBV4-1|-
TGCGCCAGCAGCCAAGATTCGTGGGACAGGGGGCCCACAGATACGCAGTATTTT
CASSQDSWDRGPTDTQYF
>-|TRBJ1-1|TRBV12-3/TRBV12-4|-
TGTGCCAGCAGTTTTATGTTCCCTGAAGCTTTCTTT
CASSFMFPEAFF
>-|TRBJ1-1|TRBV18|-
TGTGCCAGCTCAGGGGTAAGCGGAGGGCTCACTGAAGCTTTCTTT
CASSGVSGGLTEAFF
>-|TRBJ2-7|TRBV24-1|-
TGTGCCACCAGTGATTTGCCCGGCTACGAGCAGTACTTC
CATSDLPGYEQYF
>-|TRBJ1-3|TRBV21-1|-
TGTGCCAGCAGCAAAGCCGACAGGGTGACCGTAGGAAACACCATATATTTT
CASSKADRVTVGNTIYF
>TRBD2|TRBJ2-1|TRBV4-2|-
TGTGCCAGCAGCCAAGCGGGCGGGGGGGAACTGGGTTCCTACAATGAGCAGTTCTTC
CASSQAGGGELGSYNEQFF
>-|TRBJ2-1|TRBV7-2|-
TGTGCCAGCAGCTTAGTGGGGTCGGGACACCATACGAATGAGCAGTTCTTC
CASSLVGSGHHTNEQFF
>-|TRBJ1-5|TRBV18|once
TGTGCCAGCTCACCACTCGGCGGCCAGCCCCAGCATTTT
CASSPLGGQPQHF
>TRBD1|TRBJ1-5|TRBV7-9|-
TGTGCCAGCAGCTTCGGAGGGGGCAGTAGCAATCAGCCCCAGCATTTT
CASSFGGGSSNQPQHF
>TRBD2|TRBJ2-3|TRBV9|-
TGTGCCAGCAGCGCCGGGACTAGCGGGAGAGGGGGGTCAGATACGCAGTATTTT
CASSAGTSGRGGSDTQYF
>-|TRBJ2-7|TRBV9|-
TGTGCCAGCAGCGTAAGAGGTACAGGGAATGGCGAGCAGTACTTC
CASSVRGTGNGEQYF
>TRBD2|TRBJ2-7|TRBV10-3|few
TGTGCCATCAGTGGGGCTAGCGGGAGCTACGAGCAGTACTTC
CAISGASGSYEQYF
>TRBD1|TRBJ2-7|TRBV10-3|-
TGTGCCATCAGCTCCGGGACAGGGTCCTACGAGCAGTACTTC
CAISSGTGSYEQYF
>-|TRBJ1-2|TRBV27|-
TGTGCCAGCAGTTTCGTGAAGGGGCAAGGCTACACCTTC
CASSFVKGQGYTF
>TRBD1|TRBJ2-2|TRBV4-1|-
TGCGCCAGCAGCCAGCGGGACAGGGGACGAACCGGGGAGCTGTTTTTT
CASSQRDRGRTGELFF
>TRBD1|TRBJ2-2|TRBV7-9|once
TGTGCCAGCAGAGGGGACAGGCCCGGTCCCGGGGAGCTGTTTTTT
CASRGDRPGPGELFF
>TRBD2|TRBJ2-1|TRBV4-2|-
TGTGCCAGCAGCCCTCCGGCGGGGGTCGGGGCTTCCTACAATGAGCAGTTCTTC
CASSPPAGVGASYNEQFF
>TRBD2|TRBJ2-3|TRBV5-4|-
TGTGCCAGCAGCTTGGCTGCGGGGGGCACAGATACGCAGTATTTT
CASSLAAGGTDTQYF
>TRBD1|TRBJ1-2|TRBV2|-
TGTGCCAGCAGAGGGGGCGGTAGTGGCTACACCTTC
CASRGGGSGYTF
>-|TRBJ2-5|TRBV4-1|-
TGCGCCAGCAGCCAAGGCGATTGGGAGACCCAGTACTTC
CASSQGDWETQYF
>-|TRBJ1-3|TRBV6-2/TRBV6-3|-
TGTGCCAGCAGTTACTCGATCTCTCCGGGACATCTCTCTGGAAACACCATATATTTT
CASSYSISPGHLSGNTIYF
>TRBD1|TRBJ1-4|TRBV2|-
TGTGCCAGCAGCCAGTCCGGGACAGGGGTTGAAAAACTGTTTTTT
CASSQSGTGVEKLFF
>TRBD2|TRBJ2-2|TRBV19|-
TGTGCCAGTAGTGCGGGGGGGGGCAACACCGGGGAGCTGTTTTTT
CASSAGGGNTGELFF
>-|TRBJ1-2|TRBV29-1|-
TGCAGCGTTAGCCCCCGGGGGGAAAGCTATGGCTACACCTTC
CSVSPRGESYGYTF
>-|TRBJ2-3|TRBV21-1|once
TGTGCCAGCAGCCAGACTAGCGGGACGTGGTATACGCAGTATTTT
CASSQTSGTWYTQYF
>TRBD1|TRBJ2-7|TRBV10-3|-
TGTGCCATCAGTACAGGGGCCTACGAGCAGTACTTC
CAISTGAYEQYF
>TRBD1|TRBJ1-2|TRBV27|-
TGTGCCAGCAGTCAATCGACAGGGGGCTTCGGTTATGGCTACACCTTC
CASSQSTGGFGYGYTF
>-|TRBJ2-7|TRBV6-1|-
TGTGCCAGCAGTGAAAAAGCGGAAGCTTCCTACGAGCAGTACTTC
CASSEKAEASYEQYF